The source of this T cell receptor (beta chain) is a study of cytomegalovirus exposure and HLA in healthy donors. The PCR ran on 60 Vbeta and 13 Jbeta primers. Original methodology: The count from a later analysis was 79 million or so unique TCR beta chains, around 10 million of them shared. Assay used: immunoSEQ multiplex PCR; TCRdb lists only in-frame clones, some missing. The V and J calls and clone size were taken over from that table, and D and trimming were inferred from the DNA. Counted here are about 140,000 clones, around 90% occurring once; the ten biggest clones make up around 0.5%. J lost 6 bases, V lost 6 bases, and 6 bases had no gene match. Looked up from germline, CDR1 is SNHLY and CDR2 is FYNNEI. This CDR3 has 15 residues. As regards this clone: No antigen is known for it.

General observations from the study: Within a later analysis, the majority of CMV-associated TCR beta chains appeared HLA-restricted. What TCR beta sequences reportedly achieved was accurate prediction of HLA-A and HLA-B alleles in most subjects.

The rearrangement joins TRBV2 to TRBJ1-5; 12 bases align to TRBD1. The receptor's source is a woman aged 40-49 years in good health and CMV-seronegative. Material for sequencing was PBMCs. The CDR3 protein is CASRPGQGAGQPQHF. CDR3 coding DNA: TGTGCCAGCAGGCCGGGACAGGGGGCCGGTCAGCCCCAGCATTTT.